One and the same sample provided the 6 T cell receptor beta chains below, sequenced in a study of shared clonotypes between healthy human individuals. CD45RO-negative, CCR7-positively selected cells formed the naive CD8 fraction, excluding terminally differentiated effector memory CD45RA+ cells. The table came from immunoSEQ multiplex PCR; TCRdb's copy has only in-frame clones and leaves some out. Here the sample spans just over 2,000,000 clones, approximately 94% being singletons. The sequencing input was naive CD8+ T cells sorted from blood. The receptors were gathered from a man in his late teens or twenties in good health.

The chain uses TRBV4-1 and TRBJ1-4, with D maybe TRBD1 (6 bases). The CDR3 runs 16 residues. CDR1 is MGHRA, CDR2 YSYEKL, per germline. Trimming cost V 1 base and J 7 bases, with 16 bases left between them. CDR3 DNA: TGCGCCAGCAGCCAAGTCGGAGGGGGGGCGGGTGAAAAACTGTTTTTT. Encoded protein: CASSQVGGGAGEKLFF.

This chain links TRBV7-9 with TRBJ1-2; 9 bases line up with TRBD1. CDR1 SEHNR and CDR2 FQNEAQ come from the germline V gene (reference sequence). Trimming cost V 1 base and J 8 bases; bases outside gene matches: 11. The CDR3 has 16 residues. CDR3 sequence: CASSLVGDREDQGYTF. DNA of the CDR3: TGTGCCAGCAGCTTAGTAGGGGACAGGGAGGATCAGGGCTACACCTTC.

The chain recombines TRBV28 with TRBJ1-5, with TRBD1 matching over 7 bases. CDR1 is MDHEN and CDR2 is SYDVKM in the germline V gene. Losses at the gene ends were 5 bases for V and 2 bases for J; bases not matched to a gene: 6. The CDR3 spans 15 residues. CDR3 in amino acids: CASSHDREGNQPQHF. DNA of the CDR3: TGTGCCAGCAGTCACGACAGGGAAGGCAATCAGCCCCAGCATTTT.

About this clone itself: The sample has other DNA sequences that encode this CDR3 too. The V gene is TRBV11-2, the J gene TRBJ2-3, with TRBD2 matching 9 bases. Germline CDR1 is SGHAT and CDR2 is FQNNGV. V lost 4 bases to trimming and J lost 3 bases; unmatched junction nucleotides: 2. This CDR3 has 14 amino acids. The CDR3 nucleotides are TGTGCCAGCAGCTCTAGCGGGACGACAGATACGCAGTATTTT. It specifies CASSSSGTTDTQYF.

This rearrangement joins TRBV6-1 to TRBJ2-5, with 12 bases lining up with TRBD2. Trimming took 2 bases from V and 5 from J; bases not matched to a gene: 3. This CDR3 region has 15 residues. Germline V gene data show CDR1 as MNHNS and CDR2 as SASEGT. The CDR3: CASSEHGLAGETQYF. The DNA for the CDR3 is TGTGCCAGCAGTGAACATGGACTAGCGGGGGAGACCCAGTACTTC.

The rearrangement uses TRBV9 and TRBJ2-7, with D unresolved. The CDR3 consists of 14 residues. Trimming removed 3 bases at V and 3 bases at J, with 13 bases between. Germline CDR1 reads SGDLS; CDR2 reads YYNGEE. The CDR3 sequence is CASSATSGVYEQYF. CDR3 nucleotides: TGTGCCAGCAGCGCCACGAGTGGGGTCTACGAGCAGTACTTC. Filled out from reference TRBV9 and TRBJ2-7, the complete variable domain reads DSGVTQTPKHLITATGQRVTLRCSPRSGDLSVYWYQQSLDQGLQFLIQYYNGEERAKGNILERFSAQQFPDLHSELNLSSLELGDSALYFCASSATSGVYEQYFGPGTRLTVT.